Below, 21 T cell receptor beta chains from the same sample are listed, as sequenced in a study of blood T cells in healthy people across ages. Through a sample-barcoded 5' primer and a J-beta primer mix, a second PCR was run for roughly 7 to 11 cycles. TCRdb called the 5' RACE reads again in MiXCR, with one record for every CDR3 protein. The sample lists about a million distinct CDR3 sequences; 51% were seen once. Sequenced: blood. The receptors were sampled from a woman aged 60-70 years in good health.

CDR3: CASSQVRPYRSQETQYF. The CDR3 DNA sequence: TGTGCCAGCAGCCAAGTAAGGCCCTACCGGAGCCAAGAGACCCAGTACTTC. J is TRBJ2-7 and V is TRBV3-1; D unresolved. The J call may not be correct, given that the DNA end is closer to TRBJ2-5. This CDR3 is 17 amino acids long. Germline V gene sequence: CDR1 LGHDT, CDR2 YNNKEL (reference sequence).

As DNA, the CDR3 is TGTGCCAGCAGCCGAGACAGGGGGCTTGAAAAACTGTTTTTT. Its protein product is CASSRDRGLEKLFF. The J gene is TRBJ1-4, the V gene TRBV7-9; 10 nucleotides align to TRBD1. Germline-derived CDR1 and CDR2 are SEHNR and FQNEAQ (reference sequence). The CDR3 sequence is 14 residues long. Trimming at V came to 5 bases and at J to 7 bases, leaving 4 bases not matched to a gene.

The V gene is TRBV29-1, the J gene TRBJ2-3; D remains ambiguous. The V and J ends lost 4 bases and 0 bases respectively, with 11 bases between them. This CDR3 is 14 amino acids long. Germline CDR1 is SQVTM and CDR2 is ANQGSEA. CDR3 loop: CSVGARASTDTQYF. The CDR3 DNA reads TGCAGCGTTGGGGCTAGGGCTAGCACAGATACGCAGTATTTT.

This clonotype was counted once. At one end the junction does not follow the germline gene, possibly because of a read error. This sequence joins TRBV6-5 and TRBJ2-1, with 14 bases identical to TRBD2. CDR3 length: 16 residues. Germline CDR1 reads MNHEY; CDR2 reads SVGAGI. The CDR3 loop is CASSYGGTSGSDEQFF. The CDR3 bases are TGTGCCAGCAGTTACGGGGGGACTAGCGGGAGTGATGAGCAGTTCTTT.

The J gene is TRBJ2-7, the V gene TRBV2; D is undetermined. Trimming left V 1 base short and J 9 bases short, with 7 bases between. CDR1 and CDR2 from the germline V gene are SNHLY and FYNNEI. This CDR3 has 11 amino acids. The CDR3 region is CASSEGLRQYF. The CDR3 DNA follows: TGTGCCAGCAGTGAAGGACTCCGGCAGTACTTC. Drawing the rest from reference TRBV2 and TRBJ2-7, the complete variable domain is EPEVTQTPSHQVTQMGQEVILRCVPISNHLYFYWYRQILGQKVEFLVSFYNNEISEKSEIFDDQFSVERPDGSNFTLKIRSTKLEDSAMYFCASSEGLRQYFGPGTRLTVT.

This clonotype has only a few counts. This chain joins TRBV9 and TRBJ2-3; perhaps TRBD2 as D (6 bases). The germline gives CDR1 SGDLS, CDR2 YYNGEE. The CDR3 runs to 16 residues. Trimming removed 0 bases from V and 2 bases from J, with 13 bases in between. CDR3 residues: CASSVAGGRNTDTQYF. For the CDR3, the DNA is TGTGCCAGCAGCGTAGCAGGAGGGCGGAACACAGATACGCAGTATTTT.

This clonotype was observed a handful of times. The CDR3 region is CASSQVSDESYEQYF. The DNA of the CDR3 is TGCGCCAGCAGCCAAGTATCAGATGAATCCTACGAGCAGTACTTC. The V call is TRBV4-1, the J call TRBJ2-5; D is uncertain. The end of the DNA is better explained by TRBJ2-7, so the J call may be wrong. In germline, CDR1 is MGHRA, CDR2 YSYEKL. This CDR3 region has 15 residues.

As to this clonotype: One junction end does not reproduce the germline sequence, and a read error may be involved. The genes are TRBV4-3 and TRBJ2-5; D is unresolved. The CDR3 extends over 14 amino acids. Germline values: CDR1 LGHNA, CDR2 YSLEER. The CDR3 region is CAGSQEWAEETQYF. The DNA for the CDR3 is TGCGCCGGCAGCCAAGAATGGGCCGAAGAGACCCAGTACTTC.

Note on this clonotype: An end of the junction does not agree with germline; a read error may underlie this. The J gene is TRBJ2-5, the V gene TRBV5-1; no clear D. Germline CDR1 and CDR2: SGHRS and YFSETQ. The CDR3 totals 16 residues. CDR3 loop: CASGLKNGVRQETQYF. CDR3 sequence (DNA): TGCGCCAGCGGCTTGAAAAACGGCGTAAGACAAGAGACCCAGTACTTC.

V gene TRBV7-3 combines with J gene TRBJ2-2, with D possibly matching TRBD1 (6 bases). This CDR3 contains 18 residues. The germline V gene has CDR1 SGHTA and CDR2 FQGTGA. Trimming stripped 4 bases from V and 3 bases from J, with 21 bases between. The CDR3 DNA sequence: TGTGCCAGCAGCTCCACCCATGGACAGAGACTTCACACCGGGGAGCTGTTTTTT. It translates to CASSSTHGQRLHTGELFF. Complete variable domain (other parts from reference TRBV7-3 and TRBJ2-2): GAGVSQTPSNKVTEKGKYVELRCDPISGHTALYWYRQSLGQGPEFLIYFQGTGAADDSGLPNDRFFAVRPEGSVSTLKIQRTERGDSAVYLCASSSTHGQRLHTGELFFGEGSRLTVL.

This clonotype was detected only a few times. The chain links TRBV12-3 or TRBV12-4 to TRBJ1-1; D gene unclear. Trimming removed 7 bases at V and 1 base at J, with 16 bases between. The CDR3 consists of 15 residues. CDR3 loop: CASNLVIRSNTEAFF. In DNA form, the CDR3 reads TGTGCCAGCAACTTAGTCATCCGATCGAACACTGAAGCTTTCTTT.

This sequence joins TRBV27 and TRBJ2-3, with 9 bases that match TRBD2. The germline CDR1 and CDR2 sequences are MNHEY and SMNVEV (reference sequence). V gave up 6 bases and J gave up 4 bases; unmatched junction bases: 8. CDR3 length equals 15 residues. The CDR3 reads CASRRVAGAPDTQYF. The CDR3 bases are TGTGCCAGCAGACGGGTAGCGGGAGCCCCAGATACGCAGTATTTT.

This chain links TRBV2 with TRBJ2-7; TRBD1 matches 8 bases. V was clipped by 7 bases and J by 4 bases; unmatched bases: 9. The CDR3 contains 14 residues. Germline lookup yields CDR1 SNHLY and CDR2 FYNNEI. The CDR3 protein is CASNGRTGSYEQYF. The CDR3 coding sequence is TGTGCCAGCAATGGTAGGACAGGGTCTTACGAGCAGTACTTC.

This chain joins TRBV7-2 and TRBJ2-3; the D is unclear. The CDR3 extends over 16 amino acids. Germline V gives CDR1 SGHTA, CDR2 FQGNSA. Trimming took off 5 bases at V and 1 base at J, with 16 bases between the two ends. CDR3 in amino acids: CASSQNLGLGTDTQYF. CDR3 coding DNA: TGTGCCAGCAGCCAAAACTTGGGGTTGGGCACAGATACGCAGTATTTT.

V usage is TRBV12-3 or TRBV12-4 and J usage is TRBJ1-1; D possibly corresponds to TRBD1 (5 bases). CDR3 length equals 13 residues. Trimming shortened V by 8 bases and J by 5 bases, and 15 bases separated the two germline ends. The CDR3 DNA follows: TGTGCCAGCCGGCAGGGTAGACGAACTGAAGCTTTCTTT. Translation gives CASRQGRRTEAFF.

This clonotype has more than one count but fewer than ten. This chain links TRBV25-1 with TRBJ1-2; 9 nucleotides align to TRBD1. This CDR3 spans 13 amino acids. With 6 bases clipped from V and 3 bases from J, the junction kept 2 bases outside the gene matches. From germline, CDR1 is MGHDK and CDR2 SYGVNS. The CDR3 loop is CASRNRGHYGYTF. The CDR3 DNA follows: TGTGCCAGCAGGAACAGGGGGCACTATGGCTACACCTTC.

The chain has TRBV28 and TRBJ2-7; unclear D gene. Looked up from germline, CDR1 is MDHEN and CDR2 is SYDVKM. This CDR3 contains 11 residues. Trimming removed 7 bases from V and 6 bases from J, with 10 bases in between. The CDR3, as DNA: TGTGCCAGCATCAAGGGTGCCGAGCAGTACTTC. This sequence encodes CASIKGAEQYF.

V gene TRBV27 combines with J gene TRBJ1-5, with D hard to call. The CDR3 loop spans 14 amino acids. The V end lost 6 bases, the J end lost 2 bases, and 11 bases lay between the germline ends. The V gene's germline CDR1 is MNHEY and CDR2 SMNVEV (reference sequence). The CDR3 nucleotides read TGTGCCAGCAGCCGGGGTTACGGCAATCAGCCCCAGCATTTT. Its protein product is CASSRGYGNQPQHF.

The V call is TRBV19, the J call TRBJ2-4; D is perhaps TRBD1 (6 bases). Germline assignment: CDR1 LNHDA and CDR2 SQIVND (reference sequence). There are 17 residues in the CDR3. V gave up 2 bases and J gave up 2 bases, with 16 bases separating them. In nucleotides, the CDR3 is TGTGCCAGTAGTATACTGGGACATCACACTCCCAAAAACATTCAGTACTTC. It translates to CASSILGHHTPKNIQYF. The full variable domain, with the rest looked up from reference TRBV19 and TRBJ2-4, is DGGITQSPKYLFRKEGQNVTLSCEQNLNHDAMYWYRQDPGQGLRLIYYSQIVNDFQKGDIAEGYSVSREKKESFPLTVTSAQKNPTAFYLCASSILGHHTPKNIQYFGAGTRLSVL.

As concerns this clonotype: The junction and the germline gene differ at one end; a read error may be behind it. The chain couples TRBV10-3 to TRBJ2-7, with D tentatively TRBD1 or TRBD2 (5 bases each). The DNA end is more similar to TRBJ2-5, so the J call may be wrong. CDR1 is ENHRY, CDR2 SYGVKD, per germline. There are 15 residues in the CDR3. The CDR3, as DNA: TGTGCCGTCAGGGACGATAGACAGACGGGGGAGACCCAGTACTTC. This codes for CAVRDDRQTGETQYF.

J is TRBJ2-3 and V is TRBV20-1, with D perhaps TRBD2 (5 bases). Between the trimmed V and J ends, which lost 4 bases and 0 bases, there was a span of 8 bases. The CDR3 is made up of 13 amino acids. In germline, CDR1 is DFQATT, CDR2 SNEGSKA (reference sequence). The CDR3 reads CSAKWTSTDTQYF. The CDR3 nucleotides read TGCAGTGCTAAGTGGACTAGCACAGATACGCAGTATTTT.